This note documents a single T cell receptor (beta chain) sequence. Treatment: oral pan-JAK inhibitor, 5-10 mg twice daily. Those with alopecia areata gave lesional scalp punch biopsies and peripheral blood. cDNA serving as the sequencing template came from extracted, reverse transcribed RNA. Clones were read by immunoSEQ multiplex PCR, and TCRdb kept only the in-frame ones, dropping some. The sample has about 74,000 clones; approximately 30% are singletons. This entry is derived from a study of CD8+ T cells in alopecia areata. Across the study: Treated patients were given 5 to 10 mg oral tofacitinib twice daily. Dosing spanned 6 to 18 months on tofacitinib, then 6 months off drug.

This CDR3 is 17 amino acids long. Per the germline V gene, CDR1 is LGHNA and CDR2 is YNFKEQ. Unmatched junction bases numbered 13, after V lost 3 bases and J lost 6 bases. The receptor was derived from a human donor with alopecia areata. Source: CD8+ T cells sorted from blood, taken at week 4, from a patient treated with tofacitinib. This chain uses TRBV4-2 with TRBJ2-3; 9 bases align to TRBD2. In DNA, the CDR3 is TGTGCCAGCAGCCAGAGGAGACAGGGACTAGCCGACGATACGCAGTATTTT. It codes for CASSQRRQGLADDTQYF.